Listed below are T cell receptor beta chains from one sample, sequenced in a study of blood T cell repertoires in COVID-19. Repertoires were generated with immunoSEQ multiplex PCR, while TCRdb's copy carries only in-frame clones and drops some. The sample has approximately 210,000 clones; approximately 89% are singletons. Sample: peripheral blood. The receptor set was obtained from a woman aged 40-49 years with acute or convalescent COVID-19. The CDR3 runs from the conserved cysteine through the conserved F or W. The D gene is left open where the match is weak. The size entry is marked missing in some rows and otherwise reads once, few, many or a size class.

J,size,V,D,CDR3,DNA
TRBJ2-1,.,TRBV5-4,.,CASSPPGLSPYEQFF,TGTGCCAGCAGCCCACCGGGACTTTCCCCCTATGAGCAGTTCTTC
TRBJ1-4,.,TRBV2,.,CASKQRPNEKLFF,TGTGCCAGCAAGCAGCGTCCTAATGAAAAACTGTTTTTT
TRBJ1-2,.,TRBV7-2,TRBD1,CASSSQARTGGGYTF,TGTGCCAGCAGCTCCCAGGCGCGGACAGGGGGTGGCTACACCTTC
TRBJ1-1,.,TRBV11-1,TRBD1,CASSLGGTGAEAFF,TGTGCCAGCAGCTTAGGAGGGACAGGGGCTGAAGCTTTCTTT
TRBJ1-1,.,TRBV5-1,.,CASSLAGGVNTEAFF,TGCGCCAGCAGCTTGGCCGGAGGGGTGAACACTGAAGCTTTCTTT
TRBJ2-1,.,TRBV24-1,TRBD2,CATSALRGGVTDNEQFF,TGTGCCACCAGTGCCCTTCGGGGGGGGGTCACGGACAATGAGCAGTTCTTC
TRBJ2-1,.,TRBV9,TRBD2,CASSARLAGAYEQFF,TGTGCCAGCAGCGCTCGACTAGCGGGGGCATATGAGCAGTTCTTC
TRBJ2-5,.,TRBV11-2,.,CASSLVQGGTQYF,TGTGCCAGCAGCTTAGTCCAGGGGGGAACCCAGTACTTC
TRBJ1-2,once,TRBV10-2,.,CASRELGGAYGYTF,TGCGCCAGCAGAGAACTTGGTGGGGCCTATGGCTACACCTTC
TRBJ1-6,.,TRBV12-5,TRBD1,CASGLGTGASYNSPLHF,TGTGCTAGTGGTTTGGGGACAGGAGCCTCCTATAATTCACCCCTCCACTTT
TRBJ1-2,.,TRBV19,TRBD1,CASRPYGRGHGYTF,TGTGCCAGTAGGCCCTATGGCAGGGGGCATGGCTACACCTTC
TRBJ2-3,once,TRBV20-1,TRBD1,CSASRQGGTDTQYF,TGCAGTGCTAGTCGTCAGGGGGGCACAGATACGCAGTATTTT
TRBJ1-6,.,TRBV5-1,TRBD1,CASSLASQGGSPLHF,TGCGCCAGCAGCTTGGCCAGCCAGGGGGGTTCACCCCTCCACTTT
TRBJ1-1,.,TRBV29-1,.,CSVDWATEAFF,TGCAGCGTTGATTGGGCCACTGAAGCTTTCTTT
TRBJ2-4,.,TRBV2,.,CASSVQGQKNIQYF,TGTGCCAGCAGTGTTCAAGGACAGAAAAACATTCAGTACTTC
TRBJ1-6,.,TRBV6-6,.,CASLRGEGNSPLHF,TGTGCCAGCCTCCGCGGGGAGGGTAATTCACCCCTCCACTTT
TRBJ1-2,.,TRBV7-2,TRBD1,CASSQDRGNYGYTF,TGTGCCAGCAGCCAAGACAGGGGGAACTATGGCTACACCTTC
TRBJ1-2,.,TRBV5-1,.,CASSLTVNYGYTF,TGCGCCAGCAGCTTGACAGTTAACTATGGCTACACCTTC
TRBJ1-5,.,TRBV6-1,TRBD1,CASSEVDRVYSNQPQHF,TGTGCCAGCAGTGAAGTGGACAGGGTCTATAGCAATCAGCCCCAGCATTTT
TRBJ1-1,.,TRBV11-1,.,CASRSKTGQDTEAFF,TGTGCCAGCAGATCGAAAACAGGGCAGGACACTGAAGCTTTCTTT
TRBJ2-1,.,TRBV5-1,TRBD2,CASSLELAGGPNEQFF,TGCGCCAGCAGCTTGGAACTAGCGGGGGGGCCTAATGAGCAGTTCTTC
TRBJ1-5,.,TRBV4-1,.,CASSQDTGTQPQHF,TGCGCCAGCAGCCAAGACACAGGGACTCAGCCCCAGCATTTT
TRBJ2-3,once,TRBV6-4,.,CASSVGLIGDTQYF,TGTGCCAGCAGTGTGGGACTTATAGGGGATACGCAGTATTTT
TRBJ1-2,.,TRBV4-1,.,CASSPLGALSGYTF,TGCGCCAGCAGCCCTTTGGGGGCTCTTTCAGGCTACACCTTC
TRBJ1-1,.,TRBV5-6,.,CASSLAEGWAWNTEAFF,TGTGCCAGCAGCTTGGCCGAGGGATGGGCATGGAACACTGAAGCTTTCTTT
TRBJ1-4,.,TRBV11-2,.,CASSFLQGGDEKLFF,TGTGCCAGCAGCTTCCTCCAGGGAGGCGATGAAAAACTGTTTTTT
TRBJ2-2,.,TRBV30,.,CAWSQSTGELFF,TGTGCCTGGAGTCAATCCACCGGGGAGCTGTTTTTT
TRBJ2-2,many,TRBV5-1,.,CASSSGSYDGELFF,TGCGCCAGCAGCTCCGGGTCCTATGACGGGGAGCTGTTTTTT
TRBJ1-2,.,TRBV7-8,.,CASSLVGGFSGYTF,TGTGCCAGCAGCTTAGTCGGCGGGTTCAGTGGCTACACCTTC
TRBJ1-3,.,TRBV5-4,.,CASSQDAGAGNTIYF,TGTGCCAGCAGCCAAGATGCGGGGGCGGGGAACACCATATATTTT
TRBJ1-4,.,TRBV9,TRBD1,CASSVTGTTNEKLFF,TGTGCCAGCAGCGTGACAGGGACAACTAATGAAAAACTGTTTTTT
TRBJ1-1,.,TRBV5-5,.,CASSLGANTEAFF,TGTGCCAGCAGCTTGGGGGCTAACACTGAAGCTTTCTTT